Each of the 14 T cell receptor beta chains below was sequenced from the same sample in a study of blood T cell repertoires in COVID-19. The method was immunoSEQ multiplex PCR; TCRdb's version includes in-frame clones alone and lacks a portion of them. Altogether 200,000 to 250,000 clones are present, roughly 81% being singletons, with the ten largest covering over 0.95%. The sequencing sample was made of peripheral blood. The receptors shown here come from a middle-aged man with acute or convalescent COVID-19.

The chain couples TRBV7-9 to TRBJ1-5; D not resolved. Trimming shortened V by 5 bases and J by 1 base, and 15 bases separated the two germline ends. CDR3 length: 16 residues. Germline V gene data show CDR1 as SEHNR and CDR2 as FQNEAQ (reference sequence). The CDR3 DNA sequence: TGTGCCAGCAGCGCAAATATCCCGAGCAGCAATCAGCCCCAGCATTTT. Translated, it gives CASSANIPSSNQPQHF.

This sequence joins TRBV28 and TRBJ1-5; TRBD1 might be the D (6 bases). This CDR3 region has 13 residues. Germline-derived CDR1 and CDR2 are MDHEN and SYDVKM. V was pared by 1 base and J by 6 bases, with 7 bases between. The CDR3 loop reads CASSLLQGQPQHF. The DNA for the CDR3 is TGTGCCAGCAGTTTATTACAGGGTCAGCCCCAGCATTTT.

The V gene is TRBV2, the J gene TRBJ1-1; D call uncertain. Germline CDR1 reads SNHLY; CDR2 reads FYNNEI. CDR3 length: 14 amino acids. V was clipped by 4 bases and J by 0 bases, with 9 bases between them. The CDR3 loop reads CASSVESMNTEAFF. In DNA, the CDR3 is TGTGCCAGCAGTGTGGAGAGCATGAACACTGAAGCTTTCTTT. The variable domain in full, completed from reference TRBV2 and TRBJ1-1, reads EPEVTQTPSHQVTQMGQEVILRCVPISNHLYFYWYRQILGQKVEFLVSFYNNEISEKSEIFDDQFSVERPDGSNFTLKIRSTKLEDSAMYFCASSVESMNTEAFFGQGTRLTVV.

The CDR3 is CASSIRFQGADTEAFF. CDR3 coding DNA: TGTGCCAGCAGCATCCGTTTTCAGGGGGCAGACACTGAAGCTTTCTTT. The rearrangement joins TRBV11-2 to TRBJ1-1; 8 bases are shared with TRBD1. The CDR3 extends over 16 amino acids. J gave up 3 bases and V 5 bases, and 11 bases lay outside the gene matches. Germline V gene lookup returns CDR1 SGHAT and CDR2 FQNNGV.

This chain joins TRBV9 and TRBJ2-3; D is undetermined. There are 14 residues in the CDR3. Trimming cost V 1 base and J 1 base, with 7 bases left between them. The germline V gene encodes CDR1 SGDLS and CDR2 YYNGEE. This CDR3 reads CASSVSPGTDTQYF. Written as DNA, the CDR3 is TGTGCCAGCAGCGTATCCCCCGGCACAGATACGCAGTATTTT.

The genes are TRBV19 and TRBJ2-1; possibly TRBD2 for D (5 bases). Germline V gene sequence: CDR1 LNHDA, CDR2 SQIVND (reference sequence). This CDR3 has 15 amino acids. The ends were cut back, 2 bases at V and 7 bases at J, with 15 bases in the middle. CDR3 loop: CASSIQSLGGNEQFF. CDR3 DNA: TGTGCCAGTAGTATACAATCCTTGGGCGGGAATGAGCAGTTCTTC.

The chain has TRBV18 and TRBJ1-6; D is undetermined. This CDR3 spans 15 amino acids. Trimming cost V 3 bases and J 0 bases, with 6 bases left between them. Germline V gene data show CDR1 as KGHSH and CDR2 as LQKENI. The CDR3 bases are TGTGCCAGCTCACCGGAGAGCTCCTATAATTCACCCCTCCACTTT. Translated: CASSPESSYNSPLHF.

The genes are TRBV11-2 and TRBJ2-1, with a weak D call TRBD2 (6 bases). Germline assignment: CDR1 SGHAT and CDR2 FQNNGV. V shed 0 bases and J shed 7 bases, with 13 bases lying between them. CDR3 length: 15 amino acids. This chain's CDR3 is CASSLEGRGGNEQFF. CDR3 bases: TGTGCCAGCAGCTTAGAGGGTCGGGGAGGTAATGAGCAGTTCTTC.

The V gene is TRBV18, the J gene TRBJ1-2; 7 positions agree with TRBD1. The CDR3 has 14 amino acids. V was pared by 2 bases and J by 5 bases, with 5 bases of the junction left unmatched. Germline values: CDR1 KGHSH, CDR2 LQKENI. CDR3 in amino acids: CASSPGTVYYGYTF. CDR3 DNA: TGTGCCAGCTCACCAGGGACAGTGTATTATGGCTACACCTTC.

J is TRBJ2-2 and V is TRBV9; 7 bases are shared with TRBD2. The CDR3 length is 14 residues. Germline V gives CDR1 SGDLS, CDR2 YYNGEE. Trimming cost V 2 bases and J 6 bases; bases outside gene matches: 4. CDR3 protein: CASSVYSGSGELFF. CDR3 coding DNA: TGTGCCAGCAGCGTTTATAGCGGGTCCGGGGAGCTGTTTTTT.

J is TRBJ2-3 and V is TRBV5-4; TRBD1 is a possible D gene (6 bases). Between the trimmed V and J ends, which lost 5 bases and 0 bases, there was a span of 13 bases. Germline CDR1 and CDR2: SGHNT and YYREEE (reference sequence). The CDR3 extends over 15 amino acids. CDR3 DNA: TGTGCCAGCAGGTTGACAGGCGCTAGCACAGATACGCAGTATTTT. This gives the protein CASRLTGASTDTQYF.

This rearrangement joins TRBV7-2 to TRBJ1-2; tentative D call: TRBD1 (5 bases). Germline V gene data show CDR1 as SGHTA and CDR2 as FQGNSA. The CDR3 runs to 13 residues. V was pared by 7 bases and J by 4 bases, with 13 bases between. The DNA of the CDR3 is TGTGCCAGCACCCCGGGGGGTCTCTATGGCTACACCTTC. Protein product: CASTPGGLYGYTF.

V and J are TRBV27 and TRBJ1-3, with TRBD1 as a possible D gene (6 bases). Per germline, CDR1 MNHEY and CDR2 SMNVEV (reference sequence). The ends were cut back, 3 bases at V and 0 bases at J, with 12 bases in the middle. This CDR3 region has 16 residues. This CDR3 is CASSFGGPNSGNTIYF. In nucleotides, the CDR3 is TGTGCCAGCAGTTTCGGGGGGCCCAACTCTGGAAACACCATATATTTT.

This chain links TRBV3-1 (or the pseudogene TRBV3-2) with TRBJ1-3; possibly TRBD1 for D (5 bases). V lost 5 bases to trimming and J lost 0 bases, with 14 bases between them. Germline CDR1 and CDR2: LGHDT and YNNKEL (reference sequence). This CDR3 is 16 amino acids long. CDR3 sequence reads: CASSNTGADSGNTIYF. The CDR3 DNA reads TGTGCCAGCAGCAACACAGGTGCCGACTCTGGAAACACCATATATTTT.